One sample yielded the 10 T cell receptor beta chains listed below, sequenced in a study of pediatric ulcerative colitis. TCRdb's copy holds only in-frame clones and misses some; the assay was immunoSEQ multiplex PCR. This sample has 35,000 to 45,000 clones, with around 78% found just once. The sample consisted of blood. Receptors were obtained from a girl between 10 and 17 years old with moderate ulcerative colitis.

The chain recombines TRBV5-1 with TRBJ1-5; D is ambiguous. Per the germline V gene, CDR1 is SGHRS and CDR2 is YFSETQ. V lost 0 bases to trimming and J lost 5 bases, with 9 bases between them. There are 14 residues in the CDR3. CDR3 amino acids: CASSLDSSYQPQHF. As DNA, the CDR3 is TGCGCCAGCAGCTTGGACAGCTCTTATCAGCCCCAGCATTTT.

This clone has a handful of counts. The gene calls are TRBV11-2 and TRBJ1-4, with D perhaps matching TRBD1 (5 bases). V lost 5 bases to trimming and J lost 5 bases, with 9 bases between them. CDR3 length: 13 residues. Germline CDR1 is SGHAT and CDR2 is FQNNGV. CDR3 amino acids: CASSGQGNEKLFF. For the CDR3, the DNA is TGTGCCAGCAGCGGTCAGGGCAATGAAAAACTGTTTTTT.

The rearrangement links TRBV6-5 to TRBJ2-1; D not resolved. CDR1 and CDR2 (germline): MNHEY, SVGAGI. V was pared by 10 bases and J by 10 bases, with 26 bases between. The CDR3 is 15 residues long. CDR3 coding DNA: TGTGCCACCAAGGGATCCTCGGCGGCCGTGGGGGAGCAGTTCTTC. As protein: CATKGSSAAVGEQFF.

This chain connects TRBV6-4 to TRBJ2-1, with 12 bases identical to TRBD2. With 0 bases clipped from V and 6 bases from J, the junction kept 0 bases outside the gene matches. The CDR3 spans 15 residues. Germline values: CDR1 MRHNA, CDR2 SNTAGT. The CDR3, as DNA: TGTGCCAGCAGTGACTCGACTAGCGGGAGCAATGAGCAGTTCTTC. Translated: CASSDSTSGSNEQFF.

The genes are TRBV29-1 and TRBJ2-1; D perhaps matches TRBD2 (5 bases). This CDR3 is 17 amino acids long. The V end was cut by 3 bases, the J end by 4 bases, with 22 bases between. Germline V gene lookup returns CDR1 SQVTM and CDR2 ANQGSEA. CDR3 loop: CSVEYRSRAPSYNEQFF. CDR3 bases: TGCAGCGTTGAGTACCGATCGCGGGCCCCGAGTTACAATGAGCAGTTCTTC.

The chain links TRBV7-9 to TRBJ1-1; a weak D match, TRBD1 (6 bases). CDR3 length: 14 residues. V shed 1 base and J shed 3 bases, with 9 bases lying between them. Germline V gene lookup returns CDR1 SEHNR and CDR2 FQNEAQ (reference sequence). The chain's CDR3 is CASSLGTGYTEAFF. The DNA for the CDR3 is TGTGCCAGCAGCTTAGGAACAGGGTACACTGAAGCTTTCTTT.

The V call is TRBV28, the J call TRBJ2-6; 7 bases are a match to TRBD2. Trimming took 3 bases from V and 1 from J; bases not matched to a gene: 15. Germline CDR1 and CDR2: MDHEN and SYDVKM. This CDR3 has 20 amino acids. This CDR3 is CASSLARTLREGSGANVLTF. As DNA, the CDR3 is TGTGCCAGCAGTTTGGCAAGGACTCTTAGGGAGGGATCTGGGGCCAACGTCCTGACTTTC.

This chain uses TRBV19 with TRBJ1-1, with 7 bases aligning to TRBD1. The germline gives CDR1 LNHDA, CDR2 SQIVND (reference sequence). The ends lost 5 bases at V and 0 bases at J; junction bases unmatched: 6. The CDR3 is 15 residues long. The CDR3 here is CASSETGYMNTEAFF. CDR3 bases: TGTGCCAGTAGTGAGACAGGGTACATGAACACTGAAGCTTTCTTT. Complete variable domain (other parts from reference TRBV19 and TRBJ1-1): DGGITQSPKYLFRKEGQNVTLSCEQNLNHDAMYWYRQDPGQGLRLIYYSQIVNDFQKGDIAEGYSVSREKKESFPLTVTSAQKNPTAFYLCASSETGYMNTEAFFGQGTRLTVV.

The CDR3 region is CASSYPDRALGEQYF. DNA for the CDR3: TGTGCCAGCAGTTACCCCGACAGGGCACTTGGGGAGCAGTACTTC. J is TRBJ2-7 and V is TRBV6-5; 7 bases line up with TRBD1. The germline V gene has CDR1 MNHEY and CDR2 SVGAGI. Trimming removed 2 bases from V and 7 bases from J; junction bases left unmatched: 11. The CDR3 spans 15 residues.

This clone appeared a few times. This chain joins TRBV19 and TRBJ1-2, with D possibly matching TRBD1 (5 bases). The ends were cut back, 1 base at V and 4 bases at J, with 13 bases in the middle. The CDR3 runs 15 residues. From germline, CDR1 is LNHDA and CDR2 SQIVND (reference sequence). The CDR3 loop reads CASSIAQGFGYGYTF. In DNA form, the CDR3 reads TGTGCCAGTAGTATAGCTCAGGGATTCGGCTATGGCTACACCTTC.